This entry describes one TCR beta chain. Random hexamers served to reverse transcribe roughly 0.5 to 1 ug RNA. immunoSEQ multiplex PCR amplified TCR beta CDR3 across 54 Vbeta, 13 Jbeta. TCRdb ran MiXCR on the immunoSEQ multiplex PCR reads and lists one entry per CDR3 protein. The sample lists some 190,000 distinct CDR3 sequences; about 95% were seen once. The control group consisted of healthy donors matched for age and sex. With 8 bases removed from V and 2 bases from J, the gap between germline ends came to 19 bases. This CDR3 has 15 amino acids. The germline CDR1 and CDR2 sequences are SGHAT and FQDESV (reference sequence). This sample stems from a study of CD8 T cells in Susac syndrome.

The sequenced sample was CD4+ T cells from PBMCs. The TCR sequence derives from a human donor in good health. This chain uses TRBV11-1 with TRBJ2-7, with D hard to call. In DNA, the CDR3 is TGTGCCAGCGGTAAGCGCAGGCTAGAAACCTACGAGCAGTACTTC. Translation: CASGKRRLETYEQYF.